The entry that follows covers one TCR beta chain sequence. This sample was taken from a study of technical replicates of blood from several donors. Clones were read by immunoSEQ multiplex PCR, and TCRdb kept only the in-frame ones, dropping some. The data contain 59,000 or so clones, approximately 92% of them singletons. The source is a human donor in good health. Some clones in this sample may be carry-over from other donors' samples. The sequencing sample was made of PBMCs.

CDR3 nucleotide sequence: TGTGCCAGCAGTCAACTAGCGGGGGAGCAGTTCTTC. It specifies CASSQLAGEQFF. The V call is TRBV28, the J call TRBJ2-1; 10 positions agree with TRBD2. This CDR3 comprises 12 residues. Germline V gene lookup returns CDR1 MDHEN and CDR2 SYDVKM. Unmatched junction bases numbered 2, after V lost 5 bases and J lost 10 bases.